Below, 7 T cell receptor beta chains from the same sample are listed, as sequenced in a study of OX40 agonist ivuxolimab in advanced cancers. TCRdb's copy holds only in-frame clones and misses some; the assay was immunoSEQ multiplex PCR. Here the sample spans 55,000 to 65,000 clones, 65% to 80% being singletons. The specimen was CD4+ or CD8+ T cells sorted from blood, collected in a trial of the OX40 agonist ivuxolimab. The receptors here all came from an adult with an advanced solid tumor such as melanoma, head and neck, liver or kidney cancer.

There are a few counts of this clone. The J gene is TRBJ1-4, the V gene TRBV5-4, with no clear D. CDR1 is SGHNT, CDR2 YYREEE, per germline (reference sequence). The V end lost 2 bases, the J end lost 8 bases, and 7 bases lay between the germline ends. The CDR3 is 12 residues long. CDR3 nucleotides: TGTGCCAGCAGCTTCCGGATGGAAAAACTGTTTTTT. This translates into CASSFRMEKLFF.

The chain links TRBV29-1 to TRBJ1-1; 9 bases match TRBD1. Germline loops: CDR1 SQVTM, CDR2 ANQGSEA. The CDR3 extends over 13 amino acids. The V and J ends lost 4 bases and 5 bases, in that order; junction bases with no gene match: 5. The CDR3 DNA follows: TGCAGCGTTGCCCCACAGGGGGCAACTGAAGCTTTCTTT. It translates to CSVAPQGATEAFF. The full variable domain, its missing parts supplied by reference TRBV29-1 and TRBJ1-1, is SAVISQKPSRDICQRGTSLTIQCQVDSQVTMMFWYRQQPGQSLTLIATANQGSEATYESGFVIDKFPISRPNLTFSTLTVSNMSPEDSSIYLCSVAPQGATEAFFGQGTRLTVV.

CDR3 in DNA: TGTGCCAGCTCAAGGGGGGGACAAGAGACCCAGTACTTC. This encodes CASSRGGQETQYF. This sequence joins TRBV7-3 and TRBJ2-5; D is possibly TRBD2 (7 bases). Germline assignment: CDR1 SGHTA and CDR2 FQGTGA. The CDR3 spans 13 residues. With 8 bases removed from V and 2 bases from J, the gap between germline ends came to 12 bases.

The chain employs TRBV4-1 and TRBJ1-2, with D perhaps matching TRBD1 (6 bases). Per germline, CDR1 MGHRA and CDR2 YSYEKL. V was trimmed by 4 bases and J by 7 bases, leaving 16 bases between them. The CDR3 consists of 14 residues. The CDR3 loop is CASSLRDKVSGYTF. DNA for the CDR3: TGCGCCAGCAGCCTCCGGGACAAGGTAAGTGGCTACACCTTC.

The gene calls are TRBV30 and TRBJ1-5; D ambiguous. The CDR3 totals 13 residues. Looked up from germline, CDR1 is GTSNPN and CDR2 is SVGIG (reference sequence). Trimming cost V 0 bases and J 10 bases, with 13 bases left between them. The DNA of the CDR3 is TGTGCCTGGAGTGTAAGTGCCGATCTACCCCAGCATTTT. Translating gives CAWSVSADLPQHF.

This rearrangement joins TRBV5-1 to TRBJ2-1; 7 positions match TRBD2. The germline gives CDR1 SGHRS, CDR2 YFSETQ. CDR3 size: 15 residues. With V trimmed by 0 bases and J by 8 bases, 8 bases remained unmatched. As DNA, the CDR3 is TGCGCCAGCAGCTTGGCACCGGGGGGAGAGGATGAGCAGTTCTTC. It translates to CASSLAPGGEDEQFF.

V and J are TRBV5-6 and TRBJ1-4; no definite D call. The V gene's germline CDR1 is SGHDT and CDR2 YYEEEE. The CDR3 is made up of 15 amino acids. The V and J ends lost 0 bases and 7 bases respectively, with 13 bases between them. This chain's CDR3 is CASSLAAVVAEKLFF. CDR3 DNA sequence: TGTGCCAGCAGCTTGGCGGCTGTGGTGGCTGAAAAACTGTTTTTT.